The clone carrying this T cell receptor (beta chain) was found a few times. The sample originates from a study of blood T cell repertoires in COVID-19. The CDR3 has 17 residues. Germline assignment: CDR1 SGHRS and CDR2 YFSETQ. V lost 1 base to trimming and J lost 5 bases; unmatched junction nucleotides: 9. Sequencing was performed with immunoSEQ multiplex PCR; in TCRdb, only in-frame clones are kept and a portion is missing. The sample holds 65,000 to 95,000 clones; roughly 87% are singletons and the top ten take approximately 8.3%. The receptor comes from a man younger than 40 with acute or convalescent COVID-19. Sequenced sample: peripheral blood. The rearrangement joins TRBV5-1 to TRBJ2-2, with 9 bases aligning to TRBD2. CDR3 loop: CASSLPPTSGRTGELFF. The DNA for the CDR3 is TGCGCCAGCAGCTTGCCGCCCACCAGCGGGAGGACCGGGGAGCTGTTTTTT.